The entry that follows covers one T cell receptor beta chain sequence. Its antigen is undetermined. This specimen comes from a study of CXCR3-negative and CXCR3-positive naive CD8 T cells. The method, 5' RACE with UMI labels, was used to prepare the TRB cDNA libraries. TCRdb re-called the 5' RACE reads and catalogs CDR3 proteins one per entry, DNA excluded. The sample table includes roughly 93,000 distinct CDR3 sequences. Study-wide results and limits: Whereas memory cells differed, naive CXCR3-negative and CXCR3-positive cells shared similar TRBV-TRBJ usage. Hydrophobicity was higher for TRB CDR3s found in CXCR3-positive naive cells than in CXCR3-negative naive cells.

CDR1 and CDR2 from the germline V gene are MNHEY and SVGEGT. This CDR3 region has 11 residues. The sample comprised naive CXCR3+ CD8+ T cells from blood. Subset: CD45RO-CCR7+CD27+CD95- naive CD8+ T cells expressing CXCR3 (TNR3+). The TCR originated in a human donor in good health. Some clones in this sample may be carry-over from other donors' samples. The J gene is TRBJ2-7, the V gene TRBV6-2 or TRBV6-3. The CDR3 sequence is CASSYTYEPYF.